This is a list of T cell receptor beta chains from one sample in a study of blood T cell repertoires in COVID-19. TCRdb keeps only in-frame clones here, not all; method: immunoSEQ multiplex PCR. The repertoire holds some 200,000 clones, with roughly 89% as singletons. The sample consisted of peripheral blood. All receptors derive from a man aged 18 to 29 with active or convalescent COVID-19. The conserved cysteine and the conserved F or W are not part of the CDR3 here. Size is stated for part of the rows, as once, few or many counts, or as a class when the clone is expanded.

j_gene: TRBJ1-5; v_gene: TRBV30; abundance: .; CDR3aa: AWSVGGQGNQPQH
j_gene: TRBJ2-1; v_gene: TRBV24-1; abundance: .; CDR3aa: ATSDPDRRSYNEQF
j_gene: TRBJ1-6; v_gene: TRBV6-2/TRBV6-3; abundance: few; CDR3aa: ASSPVDRDNSPLH
j_gene: TRBJ1-4; v_gene: TRBV19; abundance: .; CDR3aa: AKDIPNEKLF
j_gene: TRBJ1-5; v_gene: TRBV5-4; abundance: .; CDR3aa: ASSFDSDQPQH
j_gene: TRBJ2-1; v_gene: TRBV12-3/TRBV12-4; abundance: .; CDR3aa: ASSLSGGNEQF
j_gene: TRBJ2-1; v_gene: TRBV7-7; abundance: .; CDR3aa: ASSPGLAVTNEQF
j_gene: TRBJ2-1; v_gene: TRBV11-2; abundance: .; CDR3aa: ASSLEFRGSYNEQF
j_gene: TRBJ1-5; v_gene: TRBV12-5; abundance: few; CDR3aa: ASGLVPGTSSNQPQH
j_gene: TRBJ1-6; v_gene: TRBV5-5; abundance: .; CDR3aa: ASSVGQGNSPLH
j_gene: TRBJ2-3; v_gene: TRBV28; abundance: .; CDR3aa: ASSQAELAEGGDTQY
j_gene: TRBJ1-2; v_gene: TRBV7-9; abundance: .; CDR3aa: ASSFGGLGEGYT
j_gene: TRBJ1-5; v_gene: TRBV7-2; abundance: .; CDR3aa: ASSSVGTGGGEQPQH
j_gene: TRBJ2-4; v_gene: TRBV3-1/TRBV3-2; abundance: once; CDR3aa: ASSRPYLNIQY